This entry lists 2 T cell receptor beta chains sequenced from one sample in a study of shared clonotypes between healthy human individuals. Libraries were prepared by immunoSEQ multiplex PCR; TCRdb keeps only in-frame clonotypes and omits some of them. The table shows 2 million to 2.5 million clones, with almost 96% occurring only once. Input material: naive CD4+ T cells sorted from blood. As for subset: CD45RA+ positively selected. All receptors derive from a man younger than 30 in good health.

The genes are TRBV7-9 and TRBJ2-1, with 12 bases aligning to TRBD1. CDR3 size: 17 residues. The germline V gene encodes CDR1 SEHNR and CDR2 FQNEAQ (reference sequence). V lost 6 bases, J lost 5 bases, and 11 bases stayed unmatched. CDR3 sequence reads: CASSWDRGPAGDNEQFF. The CDR3 DNA is TGTGCCAGCAGTTGGGACAGGGGGCCAGCGGGAGACAATGAGCAGTTCTTC. The full variable domain, its missing parts supplied by reference TRBV7-9 and TRBJ2-1, is DTGVSQNPRHKITKRGQNVTFRCDPISEHNRLYWYRQTLGQGPEFLTYFQNEAQLEKSRLLSDRFSAERPKGSFSTLEIQRTEQGDSAMYLCASSWDRGPAGDNEQFFGPGTRLTVL.

The CDR3 protein is CASRRTGGLNEQFF. Written as DNA, the CDR3 is TGTGCCAGCAGGCGGACAGGGGGTCTCAATGAGCAGTTCTTC. The V and J genes are TRBV2 and TRBJ2-1, with TRBD1 identical over 10 bases. The V and J ends lost 6 bases and 6 bases, in that order; junction bases with no gene match: 5. The CDR3 is 14 residues long. Germline V gene sequence: CDR1 SNHLY, CDR2 FYNNEI. Filled out from reference TRBV2 and TRBJ2-1, the complete variable domain reads EPEVTQTPSHQVTQMGQEVILRCVPISNHLYFYWYRQILGQKVEFLVSFYNNEISEKSEIFDDQFSVERPDGSNFTLKIRSTKLEDSAMYFCASRRTGGLNEQFFGPGTRLTVL.